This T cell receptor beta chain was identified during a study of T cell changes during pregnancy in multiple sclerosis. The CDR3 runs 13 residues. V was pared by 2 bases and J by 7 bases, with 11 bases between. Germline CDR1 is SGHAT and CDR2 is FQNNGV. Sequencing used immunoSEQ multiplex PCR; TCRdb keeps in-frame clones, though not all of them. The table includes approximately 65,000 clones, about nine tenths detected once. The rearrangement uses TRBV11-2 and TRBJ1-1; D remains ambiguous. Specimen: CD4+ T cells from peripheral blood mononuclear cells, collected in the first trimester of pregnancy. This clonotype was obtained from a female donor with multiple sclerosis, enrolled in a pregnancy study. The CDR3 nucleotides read TGTGCCAGCAGCTTAATCCGAAGGAGTGAAGCTTTCTTT. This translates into CASSLIRRSEAFF.